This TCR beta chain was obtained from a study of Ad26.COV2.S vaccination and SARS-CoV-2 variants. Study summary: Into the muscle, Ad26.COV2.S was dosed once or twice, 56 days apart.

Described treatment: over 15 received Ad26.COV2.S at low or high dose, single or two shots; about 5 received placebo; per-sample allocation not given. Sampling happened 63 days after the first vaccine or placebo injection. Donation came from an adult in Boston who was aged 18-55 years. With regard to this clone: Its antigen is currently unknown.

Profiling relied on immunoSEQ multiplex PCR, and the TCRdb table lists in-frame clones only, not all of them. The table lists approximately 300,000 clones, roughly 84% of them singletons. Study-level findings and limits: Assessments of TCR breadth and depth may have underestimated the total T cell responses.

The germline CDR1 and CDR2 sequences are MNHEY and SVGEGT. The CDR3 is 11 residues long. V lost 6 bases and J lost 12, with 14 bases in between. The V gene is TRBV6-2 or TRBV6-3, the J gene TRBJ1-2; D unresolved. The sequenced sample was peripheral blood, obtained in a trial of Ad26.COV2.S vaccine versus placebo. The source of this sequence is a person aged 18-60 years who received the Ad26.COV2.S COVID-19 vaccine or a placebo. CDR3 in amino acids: CASSSAGADTF. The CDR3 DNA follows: TGTGCCAGCAGCAGTGCAGGTGCGGACACCTTC.